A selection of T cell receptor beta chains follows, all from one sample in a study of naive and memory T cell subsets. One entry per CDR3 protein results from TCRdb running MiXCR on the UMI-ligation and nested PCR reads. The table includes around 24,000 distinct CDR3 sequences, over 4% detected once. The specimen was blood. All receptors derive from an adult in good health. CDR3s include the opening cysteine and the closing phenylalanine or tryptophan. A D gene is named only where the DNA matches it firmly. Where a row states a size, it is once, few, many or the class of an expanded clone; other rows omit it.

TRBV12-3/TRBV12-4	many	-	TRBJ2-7	TGTGCCAGCAGTTTACAACACGGGGCAGGGGCCTACGAGCAGTACTTC	CASSLQHGAGAYEQYF
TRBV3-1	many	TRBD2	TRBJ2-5	TGTGCCAGCAGCCAAGATTTGGGCCTAGCGGGGTCTTACCAAGAGACCCAGTACTTC	CASSQDLGLAGSYQETQYF
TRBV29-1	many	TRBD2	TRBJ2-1	TGCAGCATTGAAGGAGCGGGAGGGCCGGGCGATGAGCAGTTCTTC	CSIEGAGGPGDEQFF
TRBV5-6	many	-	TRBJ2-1	TGTGCCAGCAGTCTCCCGACCCGCTACGGGGATGAGCAGTTCTTC	CASSLPTRYGDEQFF
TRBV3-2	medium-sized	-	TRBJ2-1	TGTGCCAGCAGCCAAGCCCGCGCGGGAGGGACCTACAATGAGCAGTTCTTC	CASSQARAGGTYNEQFF
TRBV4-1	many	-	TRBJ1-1	TGCGCCAGCAGCCGTTATAGGGACGGCAAGACTGAAGCTTTCTTT	CASSRYRDGKTEAFF
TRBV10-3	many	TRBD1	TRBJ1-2	TGTGCCATCAGTGACCAGACAGGGTTGCACTATGGCTACACCTTC	CAISDQTGLHYGYTF
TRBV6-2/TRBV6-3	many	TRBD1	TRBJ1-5	TGTGCCAGCAGCTCACAGGGGTGGAATCAGCCCCAGCATTTT	CASSSQGWNQPQHF
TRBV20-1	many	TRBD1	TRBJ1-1	TGCAGTGCAAGGACAGGATACACTGAAGCTTTCTTT	CSARTGYTEAFF
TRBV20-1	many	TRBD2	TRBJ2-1	TGCAGTGCCCCCTACCCCCCCAGCGGGAGGGTGTACAATGAGCAGTTCTTC	CSAPYPPSGRVYNEQFF
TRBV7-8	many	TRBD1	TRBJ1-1	TGTGCCAGCAGCTTAGGGACAGGGTCCCGTGAAGCTTTCTTT	CASSLGTGSREAFF
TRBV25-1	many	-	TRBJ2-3	TGTGCCAGCAGTGAATGGGGGGATGGGCAGTATTTT	CASSEWGDGQYF
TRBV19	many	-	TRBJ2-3	TGTGCCAGTAGTAATAGCGGAGCCACAGATACGCAGTATTTT	CASSNSGATDTQYF
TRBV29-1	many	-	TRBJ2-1	TGCAGCGTTGAGTCCGGGGCCTCCTACAATGAGCAGTTCTTC	CSVESGASYNEQFF
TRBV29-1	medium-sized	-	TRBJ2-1	TGCAGCGTTGAAAAACGACGGGGCGGCCTAAATGAGCAGTTCTTC	CSVEKRRGGLNEQFF
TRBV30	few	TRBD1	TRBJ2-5	TGTGCCTGGAGTAAGGGACAGGGTAAAGAGACCCAGTACTTC	CAWSKGQGKETQYF
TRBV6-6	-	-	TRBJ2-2	TGTGCCAGCCTTGAACTAGGGATAAACACCGGGGAGCTGTTTTTT	CASLELGINTGELFF
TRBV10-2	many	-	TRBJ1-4	TGCGCCAGCAGTGAGTCCGGAGTGATGAGGGAAAAACTGTTTTTT	CASSESGVMREKLFF
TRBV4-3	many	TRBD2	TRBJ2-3	TGCGCCAGCAGCCAGGATACTAGCGGTACGCAGTATTTT	CASSQDTSGTQYF
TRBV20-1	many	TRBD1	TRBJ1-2	TGCAGTGCCTCCGGGACAGGGGGCCTTTACCCCTATGGCTACACCTTC	CSASGTGGLYPYGYTF
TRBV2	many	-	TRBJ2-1	TGTGCCAGCAGCACCTCCGACAACAGAGCTGACAATGAGCAGTTCTTC	CASSTSDNRADNEQFF
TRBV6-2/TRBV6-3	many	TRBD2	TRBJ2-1	TGTGCCAGCAGCTGGCGGGGGACTAGCTACAATGAGCAGTTCTTC	CASSWRGTSYNEQFF
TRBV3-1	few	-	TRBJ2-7	TGTGCCAGCAGCGCCGGCCTAGTGGGACCCTACGAGCAGTACTTC	CASSAGLVGPYEQYF
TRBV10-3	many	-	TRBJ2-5	TGTGCCATCAGTGGGTCCGGGTCCCAAGAGACCCAGTACTTC	CAISGSGSQETQYF
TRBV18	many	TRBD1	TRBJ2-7	TGTGCCAGCTCGCCCTTGGACAGGGCCATCTACGAGCAGTACTTC	CASSPLDRAIYEQYF
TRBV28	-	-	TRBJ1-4	TGTGCCAGCAGCTCATACGGGACAAATAATGAAAAACTGTTTTTT	CASSSYGTNNEKLFF
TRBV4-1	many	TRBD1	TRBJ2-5	TGCGCCAGCAGCCAAGAAGGCACCCGGCCCAGGGGGCAAGAGACCCAGTACTTC	CASSQEGTRPRGQETQYF
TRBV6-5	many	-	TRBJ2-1	TGTGCCAGCAGTTACGGGGCAGGATGGGACAATGAGCAGTTCTTC	CASSYGAGWDNEQFF
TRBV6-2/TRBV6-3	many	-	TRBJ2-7	TGTGCCAGCAGCACCCATAGCGGAGCTTCCTACGAGCAGTACTTC	CASSTHSGASYEQYF
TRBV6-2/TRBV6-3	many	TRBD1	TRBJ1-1	TGTGCCAGCAGTTACCCAAAATCAGGGACAGGCTACCCGAACACTGAAGCTTTCTTT	CASSYPKSGTGYPNTEAFF
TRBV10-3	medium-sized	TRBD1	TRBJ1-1	TGTGCCATCAGTGAGTCAGACAGGGCGAACACTGAAGCTTTCTTT	CAISESDRANTEAFF
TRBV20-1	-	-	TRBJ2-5	TGCAGTGCTAGGCCGAGGCTCCCGAGCGATCAAGAGACCCAGTACTTC	CSARPRLPSDQETQYF
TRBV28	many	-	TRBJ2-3	TGTGCCAGCAGCACACCCCTTGTAGGGAGCGGCACTAGCACAGATACGCAGTATTTT	CASSTPLVGSGTSTDTQYF
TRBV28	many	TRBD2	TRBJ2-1	TGTGCCAGCAGTTCATTGACTAGCGGGGCTAATGAGCAGTTCTTC	CASSSLTSGANEQFF
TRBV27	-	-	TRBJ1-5	TGTGCCAGCAGTTTCACAAGCAATCAGCCCCAGCATTTT	CASSFTSNQPQHF
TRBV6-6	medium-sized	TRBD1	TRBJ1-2	TGTGCCAGCAGTGACTCCTCGGACAGGGGCGTCTATGGCTACACCTTC	CASSDSSDRGVYGYTF
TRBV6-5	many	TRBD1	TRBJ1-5	TGTGCCAGCAGCCGGACAGGGGATAGCAATCAGCCCCAGCATTTT	CASSRTGDSNQPQHF
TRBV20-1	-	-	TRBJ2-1	TGCAGTGCTCCGGCCTTGGGGTATACCTGCGGTGGTGAGCAGTTCTTC	CSAPALGYTCGGEQFF
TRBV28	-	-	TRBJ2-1	TGTGCCAGTCCAAGAGGCAATGAGCAGTTCTTC	CASPRGNEQFF
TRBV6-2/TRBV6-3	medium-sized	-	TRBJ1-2	TGTGCCAGCACATCCTGGGGAGGCTACACCTTC	CASTSWGGYTF
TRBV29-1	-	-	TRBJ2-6	TGCAGCGTTGAATGGAGCTCTGGGGCCAACGTCCTGACTTTC	CSVEWSSGANVLTF
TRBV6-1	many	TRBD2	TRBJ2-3	TGTGCCAGCAGTCGACTAGCGGACACAGATACGCAGTATTTT	CASSRLADTDTQYF
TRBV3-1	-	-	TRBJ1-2	TGTGCCAGCAGCCAAGGGAACTGGCTTTACGGCTACACCTTC	CASSQGNWLYGYTF
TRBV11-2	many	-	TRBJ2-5	TGTGCCAGCAGCTTAGGACAGACCCAGTACTTC	CASSLGQTQYF
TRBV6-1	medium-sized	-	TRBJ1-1	TGTGCCAGCATAATCCAGGGTTCGGCGGACACTGAAGCTTTCTTT	CASIIQGSADTEAFF
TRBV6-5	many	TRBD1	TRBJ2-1	TGTGCCAGCAGTTACTCGATTGGGACAGGGGACAATGAGCAGTTCTTC	CASSYSIGTGDNEQFF
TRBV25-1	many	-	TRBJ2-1	TGTGCCAGCAGTGCCGTGGGGGCCAATGAGCAGTTCTTC	CASSAVGANEQFF
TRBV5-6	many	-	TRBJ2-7	TGTGCCAGCAGCTTGGAACAGGGCAACGAGCAGTACTTC	CASSLEQGNEQYF
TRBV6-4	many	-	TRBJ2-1	TGTGCCAGCAGTGACGGTGGCCTAGCTAATGAGCAGTTCTTC	CASSDGGLANEQFF
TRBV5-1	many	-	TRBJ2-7	TGCGCCAGCAGCGTAACTAACGAGCAGTACTTC	CASSVTNEQYF